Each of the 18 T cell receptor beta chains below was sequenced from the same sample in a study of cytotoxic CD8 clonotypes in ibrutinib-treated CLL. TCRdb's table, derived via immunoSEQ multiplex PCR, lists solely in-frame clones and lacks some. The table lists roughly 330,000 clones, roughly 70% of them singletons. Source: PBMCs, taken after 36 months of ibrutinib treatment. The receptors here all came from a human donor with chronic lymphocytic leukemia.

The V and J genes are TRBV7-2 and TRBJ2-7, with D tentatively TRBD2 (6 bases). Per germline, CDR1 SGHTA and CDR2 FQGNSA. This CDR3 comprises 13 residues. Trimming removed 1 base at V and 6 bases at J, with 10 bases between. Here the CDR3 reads CASSLVLAVEQYF. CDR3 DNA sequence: TGTGCCAGCAGCTTAGTACTAGCTGTCGAGCAGTACTTC.

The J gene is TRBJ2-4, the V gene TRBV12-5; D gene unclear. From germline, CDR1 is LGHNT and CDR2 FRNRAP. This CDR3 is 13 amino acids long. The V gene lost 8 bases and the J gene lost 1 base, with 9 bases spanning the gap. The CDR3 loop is CASSLGAKNIQYF. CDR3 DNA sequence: TGTGCTAGTAGCCTTGGGGCCAAAAACATTCAGTACTTC.

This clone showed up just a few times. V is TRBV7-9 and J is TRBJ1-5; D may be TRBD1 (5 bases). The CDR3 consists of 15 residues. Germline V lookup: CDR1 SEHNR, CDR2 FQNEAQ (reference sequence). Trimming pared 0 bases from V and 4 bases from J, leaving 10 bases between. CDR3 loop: CASSLAGQGNQPQHF. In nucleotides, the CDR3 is TGTGCCAGCAGCTTAGCGGGGCAGGGAAATCAGCCCCAGCATTTT.

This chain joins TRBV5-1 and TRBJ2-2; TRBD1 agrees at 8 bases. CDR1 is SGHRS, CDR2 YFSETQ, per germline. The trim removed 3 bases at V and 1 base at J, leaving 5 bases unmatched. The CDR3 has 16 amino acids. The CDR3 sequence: CASSSLGTGNTGELFF. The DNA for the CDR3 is TGCGCCAGCAGCTCGTTAGGGACAGGGAACACCGGGGAGCTGTTTTTT.

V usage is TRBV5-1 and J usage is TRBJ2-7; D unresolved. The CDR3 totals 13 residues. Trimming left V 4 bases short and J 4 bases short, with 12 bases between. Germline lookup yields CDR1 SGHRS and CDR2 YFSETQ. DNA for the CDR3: TGCGCCAGCAGCCCCGGGCAGTCGTACGAGCAGTACTTC. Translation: CASSPGQSYEQYF.

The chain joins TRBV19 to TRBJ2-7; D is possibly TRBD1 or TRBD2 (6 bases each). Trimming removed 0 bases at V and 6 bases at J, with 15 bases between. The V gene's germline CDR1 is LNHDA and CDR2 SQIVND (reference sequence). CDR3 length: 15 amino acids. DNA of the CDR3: TGTGCCAGTAGTATAGAGGCCCGGAGGGGGGTCGAGCAGTACTTC. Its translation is CASSIEARRGVEQYF.

The CDR3 DNA sequence: TGTGCCAGCAACGACGGTGCTGAGCAGTTCTTC. Amino acids: CASNDGAEQFF. V is TRBV6-1 and J is TRBJ2-1; unclear D gene. V was trimmed by 7 bases and J by 9 bases, leaving 10 bases between them. Germline values: CDR1 MNHNS, CDR2 SASEGT. The CDR3 spans 11 residues.

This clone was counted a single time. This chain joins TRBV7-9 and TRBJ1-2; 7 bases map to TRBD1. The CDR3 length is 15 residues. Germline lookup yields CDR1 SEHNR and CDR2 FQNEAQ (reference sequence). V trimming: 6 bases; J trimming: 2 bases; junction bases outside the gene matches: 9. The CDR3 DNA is TGTGCCAGCAGTCGGACAGGTGCGATGAACTATGGCTACACCTTC. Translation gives CASSRTGAMNYGYTF.

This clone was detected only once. CDR3 sequence: CASSEQGATDTQYF. The CDR3 region has the DNA TGTGCCAGCAGTGAGCAGGGGGCTACAGATACGCAGTATTTT. The V call is TRBV6-1, the J call TRBJ2-3, with 8 bases matching TRBD1. The V gene end was trimmed by 3 bases and the J gene end by 3 bases; junction bases not matched to a gene: 2. CDR1 is MNHNS and CDR2 is SASEGT in the germline V gene. The CDR3 is 14 amino acids.

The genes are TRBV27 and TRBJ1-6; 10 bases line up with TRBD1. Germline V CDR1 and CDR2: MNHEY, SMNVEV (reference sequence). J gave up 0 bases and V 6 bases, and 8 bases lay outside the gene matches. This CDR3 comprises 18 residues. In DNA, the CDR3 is TGTGCCAGCAGGGACAGGGGGATGACTAGCTCCTATAATTCACCCCTCCACTTT. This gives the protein CASRDRGMTSSYNSPLHF.

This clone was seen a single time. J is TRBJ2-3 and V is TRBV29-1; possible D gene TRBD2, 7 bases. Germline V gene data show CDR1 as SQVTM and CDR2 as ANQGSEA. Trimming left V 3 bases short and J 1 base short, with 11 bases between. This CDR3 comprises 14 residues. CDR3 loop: CSVEGAGGTDTQYF. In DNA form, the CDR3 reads TGCAGCGTTGAGGGGGCGGGGGGCACAGATACGCAGTATTTT.

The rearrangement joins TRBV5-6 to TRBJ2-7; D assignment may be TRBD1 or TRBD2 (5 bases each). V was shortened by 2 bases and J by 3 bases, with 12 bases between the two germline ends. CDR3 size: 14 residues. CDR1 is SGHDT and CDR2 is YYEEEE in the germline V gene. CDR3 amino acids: CASSFYGTGYEQYF. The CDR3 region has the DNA TGTGCCAGCAGCTTTTACGGGACCGGCTACGAGCAGTACTTC.

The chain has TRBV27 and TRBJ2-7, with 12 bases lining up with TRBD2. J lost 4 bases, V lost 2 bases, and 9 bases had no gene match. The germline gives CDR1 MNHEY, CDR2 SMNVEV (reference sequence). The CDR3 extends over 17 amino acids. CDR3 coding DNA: TGTGCCAGCAGTTTAGGGCTAGCGGGAGGGCCGGGGTACGAGCAGTACTTC. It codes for CASSLGLAGGPGYEQYF.

The CDR3 here is CASSPQDGNEQYF. The CDR3 DNA is TGTGCCAGCAGCCCCCAGGATGGAAACGAGCAGTACTTC. The chain has TRBV4-2 and TRBJ2-7; D call uncertain. Germline CDR1 LGHNA, CDR2 YNFKEQ. CDR3 length: 13 residues. Between the trimmed V and J ends, which lost 4 bases and 5 bases, there was a span of 12 bases.

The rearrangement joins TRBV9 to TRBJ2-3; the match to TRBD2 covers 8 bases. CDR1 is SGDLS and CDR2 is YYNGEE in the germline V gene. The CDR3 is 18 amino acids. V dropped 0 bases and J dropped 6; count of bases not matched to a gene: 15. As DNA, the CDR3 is TGTGCCAGCAGCGTAGGGGGAGGGAGCGGGAGCAGCGTGGATACGCAGTATTTT. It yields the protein CASSVGGGSGSSVDTQYF.

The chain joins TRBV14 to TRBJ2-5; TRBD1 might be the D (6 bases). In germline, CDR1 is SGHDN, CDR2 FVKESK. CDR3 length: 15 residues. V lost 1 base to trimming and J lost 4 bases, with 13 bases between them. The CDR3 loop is CASSQVPTGPETQYF. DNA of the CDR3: TGTGCCAGCAGCCAAGTCCCGACAGGACCAGAGACCCAGTACTTC.

The CDR3 loop reads CASSDRDLRSPLHF. CDR3 bases: TGTGCCAGCTCCGACAGGGATCTTCGGTCACCCCTCCACTTT. The V gene is TRBV18, the J gene TRBJ1-6; 7 positions match TRBD1. CDR1 is KGHSH, CDR2 LQKENI, per germline. Trimming cost V 6 bases and J 10 bases; bases outside gene matches: 9. The CDR3 runs to 14 residues.

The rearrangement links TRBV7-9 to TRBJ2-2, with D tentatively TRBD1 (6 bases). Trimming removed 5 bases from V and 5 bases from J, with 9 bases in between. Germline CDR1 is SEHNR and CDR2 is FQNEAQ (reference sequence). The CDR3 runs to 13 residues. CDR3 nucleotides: TGTGCCAGCAGCGTACAGGGTACCGGGGAGCTGTTTTTT. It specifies CASSVQGTGELFF. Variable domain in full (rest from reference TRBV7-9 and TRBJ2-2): DTGVSQNPRHKITKRGQNVTFRCDPISEHNRLYWYRQTLGQGPEFLTYFQNEAQLEKSRLLSDRFSAERPKGSFSTLEIQRTEQGDSAMYLCASSVQGTGELFFGEGSRLTVL.